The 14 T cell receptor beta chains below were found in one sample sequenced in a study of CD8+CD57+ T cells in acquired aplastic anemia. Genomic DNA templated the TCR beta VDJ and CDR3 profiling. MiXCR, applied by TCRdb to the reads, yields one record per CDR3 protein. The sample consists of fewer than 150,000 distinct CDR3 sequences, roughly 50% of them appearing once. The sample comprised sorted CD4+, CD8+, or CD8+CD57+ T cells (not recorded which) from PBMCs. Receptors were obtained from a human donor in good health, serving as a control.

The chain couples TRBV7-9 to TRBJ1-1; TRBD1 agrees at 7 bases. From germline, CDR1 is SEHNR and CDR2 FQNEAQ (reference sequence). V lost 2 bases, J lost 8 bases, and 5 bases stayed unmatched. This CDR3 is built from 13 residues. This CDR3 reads CASSLRQGGEAFF. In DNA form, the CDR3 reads TGTGCCAGCAGCTTAAGACAGGGCGGCGAAGCTTTCTTT.

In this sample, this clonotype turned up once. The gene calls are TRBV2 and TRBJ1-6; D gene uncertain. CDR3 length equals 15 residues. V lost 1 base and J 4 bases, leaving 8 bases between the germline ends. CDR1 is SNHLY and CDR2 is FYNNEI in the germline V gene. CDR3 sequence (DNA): TGTGCCAGCAGTGAAGAGATGGTGTATAATTCACCCCTCCACTTT. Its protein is CASSEEMVYNSPLHF.

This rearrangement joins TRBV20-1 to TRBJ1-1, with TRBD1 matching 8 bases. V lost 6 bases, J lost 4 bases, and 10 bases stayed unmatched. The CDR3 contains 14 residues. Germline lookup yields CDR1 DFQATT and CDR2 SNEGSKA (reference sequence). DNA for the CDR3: TGCAGTGCCGCCCTCCCCAGGGGGCTCACTGAAGCTTTCTTT. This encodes CSAALPRGLTEAFF.

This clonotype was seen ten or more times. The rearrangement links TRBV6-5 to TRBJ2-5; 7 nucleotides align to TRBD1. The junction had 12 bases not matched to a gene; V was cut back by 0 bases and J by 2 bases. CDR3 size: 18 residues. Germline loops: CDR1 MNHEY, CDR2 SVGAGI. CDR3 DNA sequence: TGTGCCAGCAGTTACTCCCCGACCGGACAGGAGAGACAAGAGACCCAGTACTTC. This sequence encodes CASSYSPTGQERQETQYF.

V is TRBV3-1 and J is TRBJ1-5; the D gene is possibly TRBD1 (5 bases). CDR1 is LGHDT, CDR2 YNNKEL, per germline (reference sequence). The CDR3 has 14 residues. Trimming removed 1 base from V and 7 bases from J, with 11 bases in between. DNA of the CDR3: TGTGCCAGCAGCCAAGCCAGGGCGGAGCAGCCCCAGCATTTT. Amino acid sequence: CASSQARAEQPQHF.

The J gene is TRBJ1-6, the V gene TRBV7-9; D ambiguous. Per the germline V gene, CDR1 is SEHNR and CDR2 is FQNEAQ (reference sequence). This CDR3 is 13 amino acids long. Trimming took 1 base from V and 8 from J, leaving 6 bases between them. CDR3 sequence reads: CASSLGPDSPLHF. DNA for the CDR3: TGTGCCAGCAGCTTAGGGCCGGATTCACCCCTCCACTTT.

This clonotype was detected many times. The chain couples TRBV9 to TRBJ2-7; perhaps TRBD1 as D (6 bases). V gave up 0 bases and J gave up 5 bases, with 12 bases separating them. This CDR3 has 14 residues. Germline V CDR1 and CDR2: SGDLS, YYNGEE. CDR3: CASSVDGRGDEQYF. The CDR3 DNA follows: TGTGCCAGCAGCGTAGACGGCAGGGGCGACGAGCAGTACTTC.

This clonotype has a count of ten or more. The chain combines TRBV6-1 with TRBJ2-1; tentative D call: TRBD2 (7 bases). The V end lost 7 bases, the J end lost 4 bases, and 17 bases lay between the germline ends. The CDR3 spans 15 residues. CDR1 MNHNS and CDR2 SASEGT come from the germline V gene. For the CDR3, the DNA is TGTGCCAGCAAAGAAGGGGGGGAACGATACAATGAGCAGTTCTTC. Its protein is CASKEGGERYNEQFF.

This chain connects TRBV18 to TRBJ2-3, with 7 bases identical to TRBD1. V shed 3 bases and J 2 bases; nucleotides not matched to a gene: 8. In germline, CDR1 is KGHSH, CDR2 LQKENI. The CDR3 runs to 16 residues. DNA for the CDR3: TGTGCCAGCTCACCCTTCCCGGGACAGATCACAGATACGCAGTATTTT. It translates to CASSPFPGQITDTQYF.

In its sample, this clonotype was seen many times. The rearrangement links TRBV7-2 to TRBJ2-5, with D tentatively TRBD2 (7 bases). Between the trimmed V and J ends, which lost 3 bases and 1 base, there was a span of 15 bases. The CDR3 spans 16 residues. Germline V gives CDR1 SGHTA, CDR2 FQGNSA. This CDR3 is CASSLGEAGAQETQYF. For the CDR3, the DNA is TGTGCCAGCAGCTTGGGGGAGGCGGGGGCCCAAGAGACCCAGTACTTC.

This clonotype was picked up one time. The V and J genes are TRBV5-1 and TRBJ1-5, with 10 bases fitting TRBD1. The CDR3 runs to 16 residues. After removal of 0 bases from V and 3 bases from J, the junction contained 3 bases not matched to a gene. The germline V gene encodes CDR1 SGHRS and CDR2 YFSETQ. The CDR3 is CASSLGTGGINQPQHF. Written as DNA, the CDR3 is TGCGCCAGCAGCTTGGGGACAGGGGGGATCAATCAGCCCCAGCATTTT.

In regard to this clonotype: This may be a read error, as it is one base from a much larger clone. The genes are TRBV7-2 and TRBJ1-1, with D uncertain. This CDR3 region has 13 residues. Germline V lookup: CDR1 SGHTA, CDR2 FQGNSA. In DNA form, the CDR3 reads TGTGCCTGCAGCTCCCTCTCTGGCACTGAAGCTTTCTTT. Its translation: CACSSLSGTEAFF.

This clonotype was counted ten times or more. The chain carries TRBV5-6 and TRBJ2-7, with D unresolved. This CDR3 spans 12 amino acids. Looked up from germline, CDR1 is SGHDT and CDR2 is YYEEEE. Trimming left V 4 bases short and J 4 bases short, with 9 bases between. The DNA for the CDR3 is TGTGCCAGCAGCCGCCCCCCGTACGAGCAGTACTTC. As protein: CASSRPPYEQYF.

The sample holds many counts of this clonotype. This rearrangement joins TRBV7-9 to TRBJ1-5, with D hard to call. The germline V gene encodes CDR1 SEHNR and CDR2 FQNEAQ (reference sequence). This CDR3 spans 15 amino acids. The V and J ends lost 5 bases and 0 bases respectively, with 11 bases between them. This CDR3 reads CASSLTGDSNQPQHF. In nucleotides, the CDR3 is TGTGCCAGCAGCCTGACGGGTGATAGCAATCAGCCCCAGCATTTT. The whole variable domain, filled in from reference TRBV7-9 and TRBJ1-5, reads DTGVSQNPRHKITKRGQNVTFRCDPISEHNRLYWYRQTLGQGPEFLTYFQNEAQLEKSRLLSDRFSAERPKGSFSTLEIQRTEQGDSAMYLCASSLTGDSNQPQHFGDGTRLSIL.